The entry below gives a single T cell receptor (beta chain) sequence along with its context. This clonotype appeared a few times. Its specific antigen is unknown. No much larger clone is present one base from it, and per-base qualities are unavailable. V and J lose 2 bases and 5 bases, and a span of 13 bases separates them. From a lookup of the germline V gene (reference sequence), CDR1 and CDR2 are LGHDT and YNNKEL. From its cysteine to its phenylalanine, the CDR3 spans 15 amino acids. Of the read, only the CDR3 DNA is kept; its 45 bases are in frame from base 1. The sample originates from a study of somatic reversion in DOCK8 deficiency (dated by TCRdb to between 2020 and 2021). Background for the entire study: The study compared T cell receptor beta repertoires of DOCK8-deficient patients, DOCK8-revertant patients and healthy volunteers. The study examined how somatic reversion of pathogenic DOCK8 variants changes lymphocyte differentiation and function in DOCK8 deficiency. DOCK8-deficient patients in the study had been reported previously. On the study overall, not on this receptor specifically: Whether whole blood or PBMCs served as the source material for each individual sample was not specified in the methods.

The healthy control blood was obtained from volunteer donors, who were supplied by blood services in Australia and France. For the TCR repertoire analysis, genomic DNA was extracted either from whole blood samples or from PBMCs. The method was multiplex PCR. TRB libraries were generated by one-step amplicon PCR from about 100 ng genomic DNA using EuroClonality-NGS primers. Sequencing of the TRB amplicons was done on Illumina MiSeq instruments using 2 x 250 bp version 2 chemistry. The published analysis was carried out like this. IMGT/HighV-QUEST was used for primary TRB sequence analysis and V(D)J annotation. Once nonfunctional clones had been removed and the data downsampled for comparisons between samples, VDJtools was used to evaluate repertoire diversity and composition. TCRdb reran the public reads through fastp at Q25 and MiXCR, keeping productive beta chains. Entries that share a CDR3 protein sequence are merged under the most common genes and DNA. The V and J calls were not made by the authors but by TCRdb's processing. In all, the sample holds about 2,600 distinct CDR3 sequences, and 26% of those were seen once. Over 7.5% of the sample rests with the top ten.

The sequence came from a human donor in good health. The sequenced sample consisted of peripheral blood. The rearrangement joined TRBV3-1 to TRBJ2-1, and possibly TRBD2, on 6 matching bases. The DNA is TGTGCCAGCAGCCAACAGGGAGGTGGTAACAATGAGCAGTTCTTC. Its protein reads: CASSQQGGGNNEQFF.